This T cell receptor (beta chain) was documented in a study of blood T cells in healthy people across ages. Regarding the study as a whole: Those diversity estimates obtained from one million T cells were thought to be underestimates.

With respect to this clonotype: The antigen remains unidentified. A much more abundant neighbour one base away suggests this may be a read error.

From germline, CDR1 is LGHDT and CDR2 YNNKEL (reference sequence). The CDR3 is 14 residues long. Trimming at V came to 4 bases and at J to 11 bases, leaving 13 bases not matched to a gene. A second 7 to 11 cycle PCR used barcoded and J-beta primers. MiXCR, run by TCRdb on the 5' RACE reads, gives a single entry per CDR3 protein. The table has more than 700,000 distinct CDR3 sequences, approximately 55% seen once. The sequence came from an elderly man in good health. This chain uses TRBV3-1 with TRBJ2-5, with 7 bases aligning to TRBD2. The sequenced material came from blood. The CDR3 bases are TGTGCCAGCAGCCTCGGACTAGTTCAGGGTGAGCAGTACTTC. Encoded protein: CASSLGLVQGEQYF.